Listed below are T cell receptor beta chains from one sample, sequenced in a study of blood T cell repertoires in COVID-19. The method was immunoSEQ multiplex PCR; TCRdb's version includes in-frame clones alone and lacks a portion of them. Counted here are 180,000 or so clones, 80% to 90% occurring once; the ten biggest clones make up about 5%. Sequenced sample: peripheral blood. The receptors shown here come from an elderly woman with acute or convalescent COVID-19. CDR3s include the opening cysteine and the closing phenylalanine or tryptophan. The D gene is left open where the match is weak. A row's size may be missing; if present it is once, few, many or a size class.

clone size: .; D gene: .; V gene: TRBV5-6; J gene: TRBJ1-6; CDR3 DNA: TGTGCCAGCAGCTGGGGGGTGGGAAGCACCAATTCACCCCTCCACTTT; CDR3 protein: CASSWGVGSTNSPLHF
clone size: .; D gene: .; V gene: TRBV9; J gene: TRBJ2-1; CDR3 DNA: TGTGCCAGCAGCGCGAGCGGGTACAATGAGCAGTTCTTC; CDR3 protein: CASSASGYNEQFF
clone size: .; D gene: .; V gene: TRBV12-1; J gene: TRBJ2-6; CDR3 DNA: TGTGCCAGCAGCCTTCCGGGGGGCAGGGGGCCCTCTGGGGCCAACGTCCTGACTTTC; CDR3 protein: CASSLPGGRGPSGANVLTF
clone size: .; D gene: .; V gene: TRBV6-5; J gene: TRBJ2-1; CDR3 DNA: TGTGCCAGCAGTTCCCCCACAGGTTTCCATGAGCAGTTCTTC; CDR3 protein: CASSSPTGFHEQFF
clone size: once; D gene: TRBD1; V gene: TRBV6-5; J gene: TRBJ2-1; CDR3 DNA: TGTGCCAGCGCTCGGGACAGGGGAAGGGATGAGCAGTTCTTC; CDR3 protein: CASARDRGRDEQFF
clone size: once; D gene: .; V gene: TRBV10-3; J gene: TRBJ2-2; CDR3 DNA: TGTGCCATCAAAGACCCGACAGAAAACACCGGGGAGCTGTTTTTT; CDR3 protein: CAIKDPTENTGELFF
clone size: once; D gene: .; V gene: TRBV28; J gene: TRBJ1-5; CDR3 DNA: TGTGCCAGCAGTTTATTCAGGGGTAGTCTTCATCAGCCCCAGCATTTT; CDR3 protein: CASSLFRGSLHQPQHF
clone size: .; D gene: TRBD2; V gene: TRBV27; J gene: TRBJ2-7; CDR3 DNA: TGTGCCAGCAGTCAACTAGCGGGAACCTACGAGCAGTACTTC; CDR3 protein: CASSQLAGTYEQYF
clone size: once; D gene: TRBD1; V gene: TRBV6-2/TRBV6-3; J gene: TRBJ1-2; CDR3 DNA: TGTGCCAGCAGCCCTCAGGGGGCCTTGGGGGGCTACACCTTC; CDR3 protein: CASSPQGALGGYTF
clone size: once; D gene: TRBD2; V gene: TRBV18; J gene: TRBJ2-7; CDR3 DNA: TGTGCCAGCTCACCAGTTTCGGTGCGGGAGGGGTACGAGCAGTACTTC; CDR3 protein: CASSPVSVREGYEQYF
clone size: .; D gene: TRBD1; V gene: TRBV2; J gene: TRBJ1-6; CDR3 DNA: TGTGCCAGCAGTAGGGACAGGCCCCTATATTCACCCCTCCACTTT; CDR3 protein: CASSRDRPLYSPLHF
clone size: .; D gene: .; V gene: TRBV15; J gene: TRBJ2-3; CDR3 DNA: TGTGCCACCAGCAGAGACTTGAGTGAGGATACGCAGTATTTT; CDR3 protein: CATSRDLSEDTQYF
clone size: once; D gene: TRBD1; V gene: TRBV19; J gene: TRBJ1-1; CDR3 DNA: TGTGCCAGTAGTACGCAGGGGGCCCTGAACACTGAAGCTTTCTTT; CDR3 protein: CASSTQGALNTEAFF
clone size: once; D gene: .; V gene: TRBV9; J gene: TRBJ1-2; CDR3 DNA: TGTGCCAGCAGCGTCAATCCACAGGGAGCCTATGGCTACACCTTC; CDR3 protein: CASSVNPQGAYGYTF
clone size: once; D gene: TRBD2; V gene: TRBV19; J gene: TRBJ2-7; CDR3 DNA: TGTGCCAGTAGTATAGTAGCGAGGGGAGGGGAGCAGTACTTC; CDR3 protein: CASSIVARGGEQYF
clone size: .; D gene: TRBD2; V gene: TRBV6-5; J gene: TRBJ2-1; CDR3 DNA: TGTGCCAGCAGTCGGGACAGCGGGAGGTATGAGCAGTTCTTC; CDR3 protein: CASSRDSGRYEQFF
clone size: .; D gene: .; V gene: TRBV15; J gene: TRBJ2-7; CDR3 DNA: TGTGCCACCAGCCATCGAGGGTACCAGGACGAGCAGTACTTC; CDR3 protein: CATSHRGYQDEQYF